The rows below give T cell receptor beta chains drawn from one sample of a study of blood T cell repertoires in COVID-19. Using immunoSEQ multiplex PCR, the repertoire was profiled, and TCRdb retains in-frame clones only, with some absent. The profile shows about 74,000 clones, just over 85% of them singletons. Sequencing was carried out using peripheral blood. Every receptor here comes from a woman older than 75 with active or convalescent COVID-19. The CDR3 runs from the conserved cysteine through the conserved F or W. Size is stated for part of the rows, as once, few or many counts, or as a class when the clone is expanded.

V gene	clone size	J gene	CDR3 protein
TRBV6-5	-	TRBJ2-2	CASSWRTGELFF
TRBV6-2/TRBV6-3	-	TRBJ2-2	CASSYSAQSGGTGELFF
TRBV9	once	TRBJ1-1	CASSLAPLNRAAYTEAFF
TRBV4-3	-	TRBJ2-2	CASSQEMSSTGELFF
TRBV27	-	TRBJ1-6	CASSLTGYSPLHF
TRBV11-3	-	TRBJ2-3	CASSSYSGDTQYF
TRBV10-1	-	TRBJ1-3	CASRASGTGPPSGNTIYF
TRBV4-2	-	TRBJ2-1	CASSQLSGTSGRDEQFF
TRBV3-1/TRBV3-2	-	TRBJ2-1	CASSQVSSGGISEQFF
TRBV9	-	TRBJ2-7	CASSVVMDPGGEQYF
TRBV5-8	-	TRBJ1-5	CASSQEWTGTYSNQPQHF
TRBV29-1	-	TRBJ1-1	CSVDDPGARGATEAFF
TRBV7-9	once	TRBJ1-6	CASSLFSGGASNSPLHF
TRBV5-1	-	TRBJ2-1	CASSSSGTGINEQFF
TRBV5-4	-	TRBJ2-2	CASSLQGLNTGELFF
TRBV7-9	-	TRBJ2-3	CASSPRGTSGAPWTDTQYF
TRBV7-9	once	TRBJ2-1	CASSRYNEQFF
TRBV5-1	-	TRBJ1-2	CASSPQGQGPPWGYTF
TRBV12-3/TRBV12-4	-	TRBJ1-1	CASRNRENTEAFF
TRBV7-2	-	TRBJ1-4	CASSLMGQGRKLFF
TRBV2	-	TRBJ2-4	CASRRLTGSKNIQYF
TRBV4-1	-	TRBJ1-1	CASSQDQHRSNTEAFF
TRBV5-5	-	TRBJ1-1	CASSLRGTGQGNTEAFF
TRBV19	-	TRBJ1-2	CASSRQGGYGYTF
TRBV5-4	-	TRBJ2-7	CASSLVKNSGEQYF
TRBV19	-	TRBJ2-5	CASSPDREYQETQYF
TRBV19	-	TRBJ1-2	CASSTRRDRLTNYGYTF
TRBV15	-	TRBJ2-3	CATSRGLEASTDTQYF
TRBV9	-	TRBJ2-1	CASSVDVGGRFNEQFF
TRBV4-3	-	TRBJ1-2	CASSQSGAKNYGYTF
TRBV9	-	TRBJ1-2	CASSVGVGANYGYTF
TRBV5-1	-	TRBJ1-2	CASSLYGQDYGYTF
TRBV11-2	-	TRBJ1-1	CASSLRRGTEAFF
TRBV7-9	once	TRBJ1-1	CASSSQMNTEAFF
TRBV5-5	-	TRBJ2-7	CASSFQGPSYEQYF
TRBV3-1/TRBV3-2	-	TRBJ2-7	CASSLTSGSKEQYF
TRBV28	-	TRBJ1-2	CASSPGQGNYGYTF
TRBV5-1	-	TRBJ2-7	CASSLSASGRALDGEQYF
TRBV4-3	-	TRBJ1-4	CASSQDSSLEKLFF
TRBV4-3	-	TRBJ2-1	CASSQLAGGPHNEQFF
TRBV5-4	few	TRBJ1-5	CASSLGGGLSNQPQHF
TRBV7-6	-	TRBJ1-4	CASSLVGQGVEKLFF
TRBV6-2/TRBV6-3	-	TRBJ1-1	CASSTGTKPAFF
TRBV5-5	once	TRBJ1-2	CASSGGGRALIYGYTF
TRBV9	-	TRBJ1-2	CASSVAPRQGIGGYTF
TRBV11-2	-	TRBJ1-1	CASSLGGRNTEAFF
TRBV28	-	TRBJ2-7	CASSLEGTPIEQYF
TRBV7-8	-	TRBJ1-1	CASSGQVDTEAFF
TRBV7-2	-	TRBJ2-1	CASSLPAGGPNEQFF
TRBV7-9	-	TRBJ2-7	CASSLERLAGEQYF
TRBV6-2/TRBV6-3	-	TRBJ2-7	CASSYSVGQYF
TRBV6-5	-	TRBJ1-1	CASTRTGTTEAFF
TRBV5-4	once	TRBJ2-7	CASSFWGGVPYEQYF